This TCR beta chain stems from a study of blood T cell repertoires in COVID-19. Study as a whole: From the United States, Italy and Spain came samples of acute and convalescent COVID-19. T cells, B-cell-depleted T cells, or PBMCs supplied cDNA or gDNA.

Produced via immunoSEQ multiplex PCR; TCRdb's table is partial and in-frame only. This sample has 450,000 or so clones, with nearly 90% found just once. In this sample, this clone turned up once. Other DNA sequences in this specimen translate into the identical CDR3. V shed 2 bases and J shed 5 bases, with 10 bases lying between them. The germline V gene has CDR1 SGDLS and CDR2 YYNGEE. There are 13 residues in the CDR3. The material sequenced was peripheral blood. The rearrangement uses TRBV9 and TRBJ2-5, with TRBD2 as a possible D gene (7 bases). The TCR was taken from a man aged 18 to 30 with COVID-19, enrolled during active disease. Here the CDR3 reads CASSVSGGETQYF. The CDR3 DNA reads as TGTGCCAGCAGCGTCTCGGGGGGCGAGACCCAGTACTTC. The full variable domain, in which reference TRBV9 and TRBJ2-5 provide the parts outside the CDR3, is DSGVTQTPKHLITATGQRVTLRCSPRSGDLSVYWYQQSLDQGLQFLIQYYNGEERAKGNILERFSAQQFPDLHSELNLSSLELGDSALYFCASSVSGGETQYFGPGTRLLVL.